This is a list of T cell receptor beta chains from one sample in a study of cytomegalovirus exposure and HLA in healthy donors. TCRdb's table, derived via immunoSEQ multiplex PCR, lists solely in-frame clones and lacks some. The sample table sets out roughly 69,000 clones. The specimen sequenced was PBMCs. Receptors originate from a woman in her thirties in good health and CMV-seronegative. CDR3s include the opening cysteine and the closing phenylalanine or tryptophan. Each record gives: J gene, V gene, D gene, CDR3 DNA, CDR3 protein. The D gene is left open where the match is weak.

>TRBJ2-7|TRBV9|TRBD2
TGTGCCAGCAGCGTCGCTATAGAGCGGGGGGCTAGCGTTACCTACGAGCAGTACTTC
CASSVAIERGASVTYEQYF
>TRBJ1-3|TRBV28|NA
TGTGCCAGTGCTGTGGGAGATGGAAACACCATATATTTT
CASAVGDGNTIYF
>TRBJ2-1|TRBV19|NA
TGTGCCAGTAGCCTTCCCGGTGGGGGGTACAATGAGCAGTTCTTC
CASSLPGGGYNEQFF
>TRBJ2-2|TRBV5-4|TRBD1
TGTGCCAGCAGCTTGGAATTTGGCCAGGGGGTCGGGGAGCTGTTTTTT
CASSLEFGQGVGELFF
>TRBJ2-5|TRBV4-3|NA
TGCGCCAGCAGCCAAGATCTGAGAAGCGGGGAGACCCAGTACTTC
CASSQDLRSGETQYF
>TRBJ1-1|TRBV6-1|TRBD1
TGTGCCAGCAGATCAGGGGGCGGGGCTGAAGCTTTCTTT
CASRSGGGAEAFF
>TRBJ1-3|TRBV29-1|TRBD1
TGCAGCGTCCAGGGGGCTGGAAACACCATATATTTT
CSVQGAGNTIYF
>TRBJ1-1|TRBV28|TRBD1
TGTGCCAGCAGTTTAGGGGCGACAGGGGGGCCTGAAGCTTTCTTT
CASSLGATGGPEAFF
>TRBJ2-2|TRBV7-3|NA
TGTGCCAGCAGCCCGACAGCGAACACCGGGGAGCTGTTTTTT
CASSPTANTGELFF
>TRBJ2-7|TRBV28|NA
TGTGCCAGCAGTTTTATCCCCTACGAGCAGTACTTC
CASSFIPYEQYF
>TRBJ1-6|TRBV6-1|NA
TGTGCCAGCAGTGACACCGGGAGTTCACCCCTCCACTTT
CASSDTGSSPLHF
>TRBJ2-2|TRBV27|NA
TGTGCCAGCAGTTTAATCGGCGGGGAGCTGTTTTTT
CASSLIGGELFF
>TRBJ2-3|TRBV9|NA
TGTGCCAGCAGCTTCCGCAGGGGGGACAAGGCAGATACGCAGTATTTT
CASSFRRGDKADTQYF
>TRBJ2-3|TRBV5-4|TRBD2
TGTGCCAGCAGCTTGCCTAGCGGGGAGATCACAGATACGCAGTATTTT
CASSLPSGEITDTQYF
>TRBJ1-4|TRBV5-6|NA
TGTGCCAGCAGCTCAAGTTTGGTCAGTGAAAAACTGTTTTTT
CASSSSLVSEKLFF
>TRBJ2-7|TRBV10-3|NA
TGTGCCATCAGTGACCCAGGAGGGACAGCTACCTACGAGCAGTACTTC
CAISDPGGTATYEQYF
>TRBJ1-1|TRBV5-1|NA
TGCGCCAGCAGCTTGGTTCCGGGGAGCAGCACTGAAGCTTTCTTT
CASSLVPGSSTEAFF
>TRBJ2-7|TRBV5-1|TRBD2
TGCGCCAGCAGCTATAGCGGGGACACACACACGAGGGAGCAGTACTTC
CASSYSGDTHTREQYF
>TRBJ1-1|TRBV7-3|NA
TGTGCCAGCAGTACTTGGGGCGGGGGTGAAGCTTTCTTT
CASSTWGGGEAFF
>TRBJ1-4|TRBV19|NA
TGTGCCAGTAGTATTGGCAGGGCGGCTGAAAAACTGTTTTTT
CASSIGRAAEKLFF
>TRBJ2-5|TRBV20-1|NA
TGCAGTCCGACCGGCGAGGGCCAGTACTTC
CSPTGEGQYF
>TRBJ1-3|TRBV28|NA
TGTGCCAGCAGTCTCAGGGGTGGTGGAAACACCATATATTTT
CASSLRGGGNTIYF
>TRBJ1-6|TRBV28|NA
TGTGCCAGCAGTTCGGGGACAACTTTTTCACCCCTCCACTTT
CASSSGTTFSPLHF
>TRBJ2-5|TRBV4-1|NA
TGCGCCAGCAGCCAGGGCGGGGGACAAGAGAACCAGTACTTC
CASSQGGGQENQYF
>TRBJ2-1|TRBV6-1|TRBD2
TGTGCCAGCAGTGCGGACAGACTTAGCGGGAAGCTCGAGCAGTTCTTC
CASSADRLSGKLEQFF
>TRBJ1-2|TRBV4-2|NA
TGTGCCAGCAGCCAAGAGGCCAGCGTCCTTGGGGGCTACACCTTC
CASSQEASVLGGYTF
>TRBJ1-5|TRBV5-1|TRBD1
TGCGCCAGCAGCTTAGGGACAGGGGATCAGCCCCAGCATTTT
CASSLGTGDQPQHF
>TRBJ1-1|TRBV5-1|TRBD1
TGCGCCAGCAGCTCCCGACAGGGGGCGAACACTGAAGCTTTCTTT
CASSSRQGANTEAFF